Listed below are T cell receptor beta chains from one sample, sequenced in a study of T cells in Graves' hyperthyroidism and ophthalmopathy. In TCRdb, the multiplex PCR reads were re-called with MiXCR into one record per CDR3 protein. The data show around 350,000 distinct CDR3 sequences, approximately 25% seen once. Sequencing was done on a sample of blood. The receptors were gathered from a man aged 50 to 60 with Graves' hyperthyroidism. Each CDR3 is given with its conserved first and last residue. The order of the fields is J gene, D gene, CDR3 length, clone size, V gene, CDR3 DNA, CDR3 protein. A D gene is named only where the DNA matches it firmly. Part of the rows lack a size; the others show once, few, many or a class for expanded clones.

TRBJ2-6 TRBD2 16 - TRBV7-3 TGTGCCAGCAGCCCAAAGGGAGGGGCTGGGGCCAACGTCCTGACTTTC CASSPKGGAGANVLTF
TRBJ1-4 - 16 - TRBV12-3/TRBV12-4 TGTGCCAGCAGTTTAGAACCGCGAGGGCATAATGAAAAACTGTTTTTT CASSLEPRGHNEKLFF
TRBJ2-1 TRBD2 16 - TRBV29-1 TGCAGCGTTGGGATGACTAGCGGGACAAGTTACAATGAGCAGTTCTTC CSVGMTSGTSYNEQFF
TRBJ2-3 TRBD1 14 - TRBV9 TGTGCCAGTTCGGTTGGGGACAGGGAGAATACGCAGTATTTT CASSVGDRENTQYF
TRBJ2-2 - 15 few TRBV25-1 TGTGCCAGCAGACCCAGCGGAGAGAACACCGGGGAGCTGTTTTTT CASRPSGENTGELFF
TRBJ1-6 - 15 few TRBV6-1 TGTGCCAGCGTTCTGACACCTGCTTTAAATTCACCCCTCCACTTT CASVLTPALNSPLHF
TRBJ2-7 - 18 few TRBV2 TGTGCCAGCAGTCCTCGGGAGCTGAATACTTTCTCCTACTACGAGCAGTACTTC CASSPRELNTFSYYEQYF
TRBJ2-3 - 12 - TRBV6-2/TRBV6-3 TGTGCCAGCAGTTACCTCAGTGATACGCAGTATTTT CASSYLSDTQYF
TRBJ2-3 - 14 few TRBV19 TGTGCCAGTAGTCTCTCTCTTGCTGCAGATACGCAGTATTTT CASSLSLAADTQYF
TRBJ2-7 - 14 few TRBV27 TGTGCCAGCAGACCTACGCGGGACTCCTACGAGCAGTACTTC CASRPTRDSYEQYF
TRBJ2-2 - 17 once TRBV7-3 TGTGCCAGCAGCTTAAGAGGACTCCCAGGGCACGCCGGGGAGCTGTTTTTT CASSLRGLPGHAGELFF
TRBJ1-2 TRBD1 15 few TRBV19 TGTGCCAGTAGTATGGGACAGGGGGCTAACTATGGCTACACCTTC CASSMGQGANYGYTF
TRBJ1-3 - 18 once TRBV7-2 TGTGCCAGCAGCTTAGGATCGAGGGGAAGGAGCTCTGGAAACACCATATATTTT CASSLGSRGRSSGNTIYF
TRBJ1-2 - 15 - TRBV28 TGTGCCAGCAGTGGGTCTACCCCAACTAACTATGGCTACACCTTC CASSGSTPTNYGYTF
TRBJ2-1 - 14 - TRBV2 TGTGCCAGCAGTGGTGGCCCGGCCTACAGTGAGCAGTTCTTC CASSGGPAYSEQFF
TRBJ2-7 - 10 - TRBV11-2 TGTGCCAGCGGCCCGGGCGAGCAGTACTTC CASGPGEQYF
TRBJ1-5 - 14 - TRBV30 TGTGCCTGGAGAGACCAGGGAGGCAATCAGCCCCAGCATTTT CAWRDQGGNQPQHF
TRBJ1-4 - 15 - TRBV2 TGTGCCACGAAGAAAGAGGGGCGACGGGATGAAAAACTGTTTTTT CATKKEGRRDEKLFF
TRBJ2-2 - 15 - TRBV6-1 TGTGCCAGTCCGGGACCCGAACCTTACACCGGGGAGCTGTTTTTT CASPGPEPYTGELFF
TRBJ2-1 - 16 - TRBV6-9 TGTGCCAGCAGTTACTTCTTCCTTGGAGGGAGCCACGAGCAGTTCTTC CASSYFFLGGSHEQFF
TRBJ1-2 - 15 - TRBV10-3 TGTGCCATCAGTGAGTTCAGGGGTCGGGACTTTGGCTACACCTTC CAISEFRGRDFGYTF
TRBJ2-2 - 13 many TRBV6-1 TGTGCCACATTGGACAGGAACACCGGGGAGCTGTTTTTT CATLDRNTGELFF
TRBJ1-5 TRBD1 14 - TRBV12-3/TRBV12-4 TGTGCCAGCAGCCGGCGACAGGGAGGACAGCCCCAGCATTTT CASSRRQGGQPQHF
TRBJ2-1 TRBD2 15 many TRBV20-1 TGCAGTGCCCAGCGGGACGACGCAGCCTACAATGAGCAGTTCTTC CSAQRDDAAYNEQFF
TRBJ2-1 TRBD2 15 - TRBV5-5 TGTGCCAGCAGCTTGGCAGCGGGAGGGCCCAATGAGCAGTTCTTC CASSLAAGGPNEQFF
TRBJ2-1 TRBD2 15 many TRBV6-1 TGTGCCAGCAGTGAAGCATCGGGAGGACTGAATGAGCAGTTCTTC CASSEASGGLNEQFF
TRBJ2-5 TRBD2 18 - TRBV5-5 TGTGCCAGCAGCTTCTGGAGATTTCCGGGGGGGGCCGAGGAGACCCAGTACTTC CASSFWRFPGGAEETQYF
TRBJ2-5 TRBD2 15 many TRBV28 TGTGCCAGCAGTCCAGCCCGGGGGGTCCAAGAGACCCAGTACTTC CASSPARGVQETQYF
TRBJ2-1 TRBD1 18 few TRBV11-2 TGTGCCTGCAGCTTAGACAGGACAGGGGGCCGTAGGGGCAATGAGCAGTTCTTC CACSLDRTGGRRGNEQFF